Listed below are T cell receptor beta chains from one sample, sequenced in a study of cytomegalovirus exposure and HLA in healthy donors. This table comes from immunoSEQ multiplex PCR, and its TCRdb copy is limited to in-frame clones, with some not included. Among under 250,000 clones listed, roughly 81% were seen once. Input material: PBMCs. These receptor sequences come from a girl aged 2 to 9 in good health and CMV-seronegative. The CDR3 runs from the conserved cysteine through the conserved F or W. The D gene is left open where the match is weak. The listing skips clone size in some rows; elsewhere it reads once, few, many or a size class.

CASSYETGPHSPLHF,TGCGCCAGCAGCTACGAGACAGGGCCCCATTCACCCCTCCACTTT,TRBV5-1,TRBD1,NA,TRBJ1-6
CASSAGILSGNTIYF,TGTGCCAGCAGTGCCGGGATCCTCTCTGGAAACACCATATATTTT,TRBV6-1,NA,NA,TRBJ1-3
CASSAGTGFNEQFF,TGTGCCAGCAGTGCCGGGACAGGTTTCAATGAGCAGTTCTTC,TRBV27,TRBD1,NA,TRBJ2-1
CASSLLRVTQYF,TGTGCCAGCAGTTTATTACGCGTTACGCAGTATTTT,TRBV28,NA,NA,TRBJ2-3
CASLIGQVPWGYTF,TGTGCCAGCCTTATCGGACAGGTCCCCTGGGGCTACACCTTC,TRBV6-1,TRBD1,NA,TRBJ1-2
CASSLSAGSSSYEQYF,TGTGCCAGCAGTTTATCAGCAGGTTCCAGCTCCTACGAGCAGTACTTC,TRBV27,NA,NA,TRBJ2-7
CASSQEDSMNTEAFF,TGTGCCAGCAGCCAAGAGGACAGTATGAACACTGAAGCTTTCTTT,TRBV4-2,NA,NA,TRBJ1-1
CASSLSWGLIETQYF,TGTGCCAGCAGTTTATCGTGGGGGCTAATAGAGACCCAGTACTTC,TRBV27,NA,NA,TRBJ2-5
CASRAGGNTGELFF,TGTGCCAGCAGGGCAGGGGGGAACACCGGGGAGCTGTTTTTT,TRBV6-5,TRBD1,few,TRBJ2-2
CASSTRQGRPHYGYTF,TGTGCCAGCAGCACTAGACAGGGGAGACCACACTATGGCTACACCTTC,TRBV7-9,TRBD1,NA,TRBJ1-2
CASSSTGEIETQYF,TGTGCCAGCTCATCCACAGGGGAAATCGAGACCCAGTACTTC,TRBV18,TRBD1,NA,TRBJ2-5
CSSSPQGAPNYGYTF,TGTTCCAGCAGCCCACAGGGTGCCCCTAACTATGGCTACACCTTC,TRBV7-9,NA,NA,TRBJ1-2
CASSFSGADTQYF,TGTGCCAGCAGTTTTTCCGGGGCAGATACGCAGTATTTT,TRBV27,NA,NA,TRBJ2-3
CASRRDTSSYEQYF,TGCGCCAGCCGCCGGGACACGAGCTCCTACGAGCAGTACTTC,TRBV5-1,NA,NA,TRBJ2-7
CASSWMGGGNEQYF,TGTGCCAGCAGTTGGATGGGGGGTGGCAACGAGCAGTACTTC,TRBV25-1,NA,NA,TRBJ2-7
CATSSQGYGYTF,TGTGCCACCTCTTCGCAGGGCTATGGCTACACCTTC,TRBV9,NA,few,TRBJ1-2
CASSESRVGQPQHF,TGTGCCAGCAGTGAAAGCAGGGTCGGTCAGCCCCAGCATTTT,TRBV6-1,NA,NA,TRBJ1-5
CASSQRDRDRHEQYF,TGCGCCAGCAGCCAGAGGGACAGGGATCGCCACGAGCAGTACTTC,TRBV4-1,TRBD1,NA,TRBJ2-7
CASSNRDTSYGYTF,TGTGCCAGCAGTAACCGGGACACTAGCTATGGCTACACCTTC,TRBV6-1,NA,NA,TRBJ1-2
CASSQGARNTEAFF,TGTGCCAGCAGCCAAGGGGCAAGGAACACTGAAGCTTTCTTT,TRBV9,NA,NA,TRBJ1-1
CASSQGAGNTIYF,TGCGCCAGCAGCCAGGGAGCTGGAAACACCATATATTTT,TRBV4-1,NA,NA,TRBJ1-3
CASSQGGLAGGLTDTQYF,TGTGCCAGCAGCCAAGGGGGACTAGCGGGGGGACTCACAGATACGCAGTATTTT,TRBV4-2,TRBD2,NA,TRBJ2-3
CAWSPSVSPQPQHF,TGTGCCTGGAGTCCTTCAGTCTCTCCCCAGCCCCAGCATTTT,TRBV30,NA,NA,TRBJ1-5
CASSLVPPPGHPYNEQFF,TGTGCCAGCAGCTTAGTCCCCCCACCGGGACATCCCTACAATGAGCAGTTCTTC,TRBV11-3,NA,NA,TRBJ2-1
CASRTGVHTGELFF,TGTGCCAGCAGGACAGGTGTTCACACCGGGGAGCTGTTTTTT,TRBV6-1,NA,NA,TRBJ2-2
CASSQVVAADTGELFF,TGTGCCAGCAGCCAAGTCGTAGCGGCGGACACCGGGGAGCTGTTTTTT,TRBV4-2,NA,NA,TRBJ2-2
CASSESGTQYF,TGCGCCAGCAGTGAGTCCGGGACCCAGTACTTC,TRBV10-2,NA,once,TRBJ2-5
CASSLFGGGAVKNIQYF,TGTGCCAGCAGCTTATTTGGCGGGGGGGCTGTCAAAAACATTCAGTACTTC,TRBV5-8,TRBD2,NA,TRBJ2-4
CSARGAMQYF,TGCAGTGCTAGGGGGGCGATGCAGTACTTC,TRBV20-1,NA,NA,TRBJ2-7
CASSIGQSNEKLFF,TGTGCCAGCAGCATCGGACAGAGTAATGAAAAACTGTTTTTT,TRBV5-6,NA,NA,TRBJ1-4
CASSVPPRETQYF,TGTGCCAGCAGTGTCCCACCGCGGGAGACCCAGTACTTC,TRBV6-1,NA,once,TRBJ2-5
CASSLAGTGGKGYTF,TGTGCCAGCAGCTTAGCGGGAACAGGGGGCAAAGGCTACACCTTC,TRBV7-9,TRBD1,NA,TRBJ1-2
CASSLELPYGYTF,TGTGCCAGCAGCTTAGAACTTCCGTATGGCTACACCTTC,TRBV7-8,NA,NA,TRBJ1-2
CASSPTGGHTYEQYF,TGTGCCAGCTCACCCACAGGGGGTCATACCTACGAGCAGTACTTC,TRBV18,TRBD1,NA,TRBJ2-7
CASSLGGGGALDTQYF,TGCGCCAGCAGCTTGGGAGGCGGGGGGGCCCTAGATACGCAGTATTTT,TRBV5-1,TRBD2,NA,TRBJ2-3
CASSISASGTDTQYF,TGTGCCAGTAGTATTTCGGCTAGCGGCACAGATACGCAGTATTTT,TRBV19,NA,NA,TRBJ2-3
CAWGGQGETEAFF,TGTGCCTGGGGGGGACAGGGGGAAACTGAAGCTTTCTTT,TRBV30,TRBD1,NA,TRBJ1-1
CASSLVTGYSNQPQHF,TGTGCCAGCAGCTTGGTGACAGGTTATAGCAATCAGCCCCAGCATTTT,TRBV5-8,NA,NA,TRBJ1-5
CASPGASGAGTDTQYF,TGTGCCAGCCCCGGGGCTAGCGGGGCGGGCACAGATACGCAGTATTTT,TRBV5-4,TRBD2,NA,TRBJ2-3
CASSSLGVFNEQYF,TGTGCCAGCAGTTCCCTAGGGGTGTTCAACGAGCAGTACTTC,TRBV6-5,NA,few,TRBJ2-7
CASHSGGLGNPNNEQFF,TGCGCCAGCCACAGTGGCGGGTTAGGGAACCCAAACAATGAGCAGTTCTTC,TRBV5-1,NA,NA,TRBJ2-1
CASSLRPGGSNQPQHF,TGTGCCAGCAGCTTACGACCAGGGGGTAGCAATCAGCCCCAGCATTTT,TRBV11-2,TRBD1,NA,TRBJ1-5